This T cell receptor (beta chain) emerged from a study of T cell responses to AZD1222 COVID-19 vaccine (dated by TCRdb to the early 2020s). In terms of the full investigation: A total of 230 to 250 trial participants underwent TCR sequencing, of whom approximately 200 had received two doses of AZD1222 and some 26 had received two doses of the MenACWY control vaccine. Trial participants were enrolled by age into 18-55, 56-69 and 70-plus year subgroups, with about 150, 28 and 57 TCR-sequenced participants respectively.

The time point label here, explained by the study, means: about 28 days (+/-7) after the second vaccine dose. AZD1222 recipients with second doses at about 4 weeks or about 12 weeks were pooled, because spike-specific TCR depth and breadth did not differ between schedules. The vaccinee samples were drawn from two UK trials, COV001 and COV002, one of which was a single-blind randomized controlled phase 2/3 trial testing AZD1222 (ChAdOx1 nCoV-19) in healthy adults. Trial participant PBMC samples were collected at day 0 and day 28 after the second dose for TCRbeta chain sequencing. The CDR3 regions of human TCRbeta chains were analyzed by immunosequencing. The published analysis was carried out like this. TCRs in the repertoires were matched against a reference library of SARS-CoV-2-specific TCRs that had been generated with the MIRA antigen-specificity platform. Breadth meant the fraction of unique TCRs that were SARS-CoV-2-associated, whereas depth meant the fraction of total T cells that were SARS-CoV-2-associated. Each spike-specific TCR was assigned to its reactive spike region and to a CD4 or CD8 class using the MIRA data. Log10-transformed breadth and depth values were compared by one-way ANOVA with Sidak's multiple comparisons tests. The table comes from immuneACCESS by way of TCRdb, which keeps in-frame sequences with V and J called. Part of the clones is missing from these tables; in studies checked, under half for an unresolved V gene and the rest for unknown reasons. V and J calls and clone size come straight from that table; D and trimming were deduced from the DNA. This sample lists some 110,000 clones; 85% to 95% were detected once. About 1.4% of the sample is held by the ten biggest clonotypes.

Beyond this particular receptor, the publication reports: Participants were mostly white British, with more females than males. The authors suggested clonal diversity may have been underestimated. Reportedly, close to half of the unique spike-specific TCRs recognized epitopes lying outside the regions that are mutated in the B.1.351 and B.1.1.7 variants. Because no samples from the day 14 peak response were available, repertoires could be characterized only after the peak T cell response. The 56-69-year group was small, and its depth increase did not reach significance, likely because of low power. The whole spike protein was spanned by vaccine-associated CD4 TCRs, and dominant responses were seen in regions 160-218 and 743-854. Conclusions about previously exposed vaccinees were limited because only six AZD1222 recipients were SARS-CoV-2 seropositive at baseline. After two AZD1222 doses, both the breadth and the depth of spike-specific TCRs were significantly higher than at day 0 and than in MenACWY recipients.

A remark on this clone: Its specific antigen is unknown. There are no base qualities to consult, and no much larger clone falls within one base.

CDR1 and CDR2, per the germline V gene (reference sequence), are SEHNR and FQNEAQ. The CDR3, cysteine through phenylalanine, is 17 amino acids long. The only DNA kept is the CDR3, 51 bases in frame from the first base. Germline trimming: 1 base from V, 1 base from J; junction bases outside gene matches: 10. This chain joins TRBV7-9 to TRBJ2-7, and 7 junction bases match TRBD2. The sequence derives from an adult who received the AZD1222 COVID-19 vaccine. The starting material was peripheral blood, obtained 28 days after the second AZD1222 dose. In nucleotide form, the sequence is TGTGCCAGCAGCTTAGTAACCCTTAGCGGGTTGTCCTACGAGCAGTACTTC. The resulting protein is CASSLVTLSGLSYEQYF.